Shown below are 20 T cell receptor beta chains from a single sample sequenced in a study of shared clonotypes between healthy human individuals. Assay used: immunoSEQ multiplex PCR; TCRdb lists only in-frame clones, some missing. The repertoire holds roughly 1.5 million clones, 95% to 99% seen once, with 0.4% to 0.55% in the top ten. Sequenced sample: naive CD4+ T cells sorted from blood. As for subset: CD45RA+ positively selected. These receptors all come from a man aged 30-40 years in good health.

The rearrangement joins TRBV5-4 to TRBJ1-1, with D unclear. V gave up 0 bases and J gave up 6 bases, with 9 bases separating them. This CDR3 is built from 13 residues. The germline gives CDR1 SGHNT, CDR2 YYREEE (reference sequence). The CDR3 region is CASSLELRSEAFF. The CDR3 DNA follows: TGTGCCAGCAGCTTGGAACTCAGGTCTGAAGCTTTCTTT.

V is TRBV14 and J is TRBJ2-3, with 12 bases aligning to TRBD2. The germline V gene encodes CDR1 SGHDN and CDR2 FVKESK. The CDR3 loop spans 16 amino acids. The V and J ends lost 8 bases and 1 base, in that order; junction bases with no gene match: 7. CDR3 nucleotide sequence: TGTGCCAGCGGGCCGCGACTAGCGGGGGGCACAGATACGCAGTATTTT. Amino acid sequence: CASGPRLAGGTDTQYF.

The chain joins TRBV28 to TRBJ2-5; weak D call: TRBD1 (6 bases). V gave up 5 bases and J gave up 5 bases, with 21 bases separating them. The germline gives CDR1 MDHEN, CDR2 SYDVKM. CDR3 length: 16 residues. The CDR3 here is CASSKPTGGMMETQYF. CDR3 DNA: TGTGCCAGCAGTAAACCGACAGGCGGAATGATGGAGACCCAGTACTTC.

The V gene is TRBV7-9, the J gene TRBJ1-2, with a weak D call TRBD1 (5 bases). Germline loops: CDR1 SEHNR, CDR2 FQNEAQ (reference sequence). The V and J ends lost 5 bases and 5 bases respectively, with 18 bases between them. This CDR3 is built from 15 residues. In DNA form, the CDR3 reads TGTGCCAGCAGCGAATGGGGAACAGGACGATATGGCTACACCTTC. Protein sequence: CASSEWGTGRYGYTF.

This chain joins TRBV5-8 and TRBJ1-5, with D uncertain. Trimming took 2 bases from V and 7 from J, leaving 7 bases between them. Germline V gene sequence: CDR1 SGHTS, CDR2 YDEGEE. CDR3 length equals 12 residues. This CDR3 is CASSFLDQPQHF. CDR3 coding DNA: TGTGCCAGCAGCTTCTTGGACCAGCCCCAGCATTTT.

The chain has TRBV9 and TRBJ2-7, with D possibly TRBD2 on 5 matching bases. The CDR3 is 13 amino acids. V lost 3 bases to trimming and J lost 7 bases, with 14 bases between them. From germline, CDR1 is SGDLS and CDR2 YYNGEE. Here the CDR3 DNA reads TGTGCCAGCAGCGGAGGGCCCCAAGGAGAGCAGTACTTC. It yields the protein CASSGGPQGEQYF. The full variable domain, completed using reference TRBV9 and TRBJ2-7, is DSGVTQTPKHLITATGQRVTLRCSPRSGDLSVYWYQQSLDQGLQFLIQYYNGEERAKGNILERFSAQQFPDLHSELNLSSLELGDSALYFCASSGGPQGEQYFGPGTRLTVT.

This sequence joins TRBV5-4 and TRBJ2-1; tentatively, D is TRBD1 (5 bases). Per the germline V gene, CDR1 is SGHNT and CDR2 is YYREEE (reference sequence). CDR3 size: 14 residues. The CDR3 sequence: CAGAESSIYNEQFF. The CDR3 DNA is TGTGCAGGGGCTGAGAGTTCTATTTACAATGAGCAGTTCTTC.

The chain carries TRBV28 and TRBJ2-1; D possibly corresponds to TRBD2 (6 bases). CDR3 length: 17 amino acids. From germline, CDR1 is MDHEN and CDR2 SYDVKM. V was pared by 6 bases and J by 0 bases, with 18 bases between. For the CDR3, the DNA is TGTGCCAGCAGAGGACGGGGGAGTAAGAGCTCCTACAATGAGCAGTTCTTC. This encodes CASRGRGSKSSYNEQFF. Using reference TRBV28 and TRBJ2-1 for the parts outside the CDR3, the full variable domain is DVKVTQSSRYLVKRTGEKVFLECVQDMDHENMFWYRQDPGLGLRLIYFSYDVKMKEKGDIPEGYSVSREKKERFSLILESASTNQTSMYLCASRGRGSKSSYNEQFFGPGTRLTVL.

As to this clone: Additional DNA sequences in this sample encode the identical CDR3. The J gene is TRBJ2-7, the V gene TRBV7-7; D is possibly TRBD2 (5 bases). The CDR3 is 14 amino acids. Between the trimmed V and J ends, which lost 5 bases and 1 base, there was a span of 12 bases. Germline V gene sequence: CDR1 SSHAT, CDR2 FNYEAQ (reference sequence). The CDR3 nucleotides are TGTGCCAGCAGCAGAGGCACGGGATCCTACGAGCAGTACTTC. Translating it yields CASSRGTGSYEQYF.

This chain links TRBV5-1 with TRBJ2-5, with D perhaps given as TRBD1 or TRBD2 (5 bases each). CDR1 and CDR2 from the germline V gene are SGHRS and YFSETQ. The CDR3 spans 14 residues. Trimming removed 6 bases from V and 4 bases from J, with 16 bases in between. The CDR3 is CASKITGPPETQYF. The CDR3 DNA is TGCGCCAGCAAAATCACGGGACCCCCAGAGACCCAGTACTTC.

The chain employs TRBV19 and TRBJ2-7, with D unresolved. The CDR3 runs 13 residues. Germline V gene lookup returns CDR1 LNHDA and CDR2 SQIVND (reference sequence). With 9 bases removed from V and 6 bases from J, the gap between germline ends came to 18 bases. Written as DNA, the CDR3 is TGTGCCAGGGAGACTTCAACGGACGGCGAGCAGTACTTC. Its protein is CARETSTDGEQYF.

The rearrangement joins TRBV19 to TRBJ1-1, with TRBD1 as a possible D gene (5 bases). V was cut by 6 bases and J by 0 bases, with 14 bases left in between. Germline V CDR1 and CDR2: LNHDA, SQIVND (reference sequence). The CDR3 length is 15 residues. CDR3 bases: TGTGCCAGTAGACCGGGGGGGATCGTGAACACTGAAGCTTTCTTT. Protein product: CASRPGGIVNTEAFF.

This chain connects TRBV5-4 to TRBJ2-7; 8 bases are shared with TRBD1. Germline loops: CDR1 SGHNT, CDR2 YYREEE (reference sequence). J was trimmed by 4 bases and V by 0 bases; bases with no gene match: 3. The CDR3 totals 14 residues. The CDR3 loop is CASSLGGTGYEQYF. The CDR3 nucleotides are TGTGCCAGCAGCTTGGGCGGGACAGGTTACGAGCAGTACTTC.

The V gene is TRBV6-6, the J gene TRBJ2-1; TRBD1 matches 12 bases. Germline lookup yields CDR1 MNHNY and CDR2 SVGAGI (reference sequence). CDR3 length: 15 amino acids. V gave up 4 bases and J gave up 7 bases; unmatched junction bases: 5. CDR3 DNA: TGTGCCAGCAGTTCCCGGGACAGGGGGCGGAATGAGCAGTTCTTC. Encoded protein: CASSSRDRGRNEQFF.

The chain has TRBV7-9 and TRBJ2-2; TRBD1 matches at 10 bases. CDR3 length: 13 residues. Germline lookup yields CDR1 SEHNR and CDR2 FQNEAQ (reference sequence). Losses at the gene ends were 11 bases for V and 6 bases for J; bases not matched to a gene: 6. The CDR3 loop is CALTGGASGELFF. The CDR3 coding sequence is TGTGCCTTGACAGGGGGCGCTTCCGGGGAGCTGTTTTTT.

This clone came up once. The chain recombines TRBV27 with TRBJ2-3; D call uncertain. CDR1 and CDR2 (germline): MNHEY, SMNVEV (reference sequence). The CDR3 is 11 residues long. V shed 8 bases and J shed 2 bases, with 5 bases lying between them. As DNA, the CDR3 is TGTGCCAGCGGGATCACAGATACGCAGTATTTT. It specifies CASGITDTQYF.

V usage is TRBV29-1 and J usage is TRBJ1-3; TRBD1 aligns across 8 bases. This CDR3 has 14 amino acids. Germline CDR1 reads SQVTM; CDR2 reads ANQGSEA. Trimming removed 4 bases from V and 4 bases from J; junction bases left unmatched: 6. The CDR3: CSVVVRGLGNTIYF. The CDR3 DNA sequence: TGCAGCGTTGTGGTCAGGGGGCTCGGAAACACCATATATTTT.

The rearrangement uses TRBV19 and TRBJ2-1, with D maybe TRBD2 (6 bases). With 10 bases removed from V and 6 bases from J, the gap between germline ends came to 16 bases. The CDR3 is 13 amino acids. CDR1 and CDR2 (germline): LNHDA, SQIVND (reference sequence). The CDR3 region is CATSRTRGNEQFF. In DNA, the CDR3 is TGTGCCACTTCCCGGACGCGGGGCAATGAGCAGTTCTTC. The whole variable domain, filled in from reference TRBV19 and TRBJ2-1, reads DGGITQSPKYLFRKEGQNVTLSCEQNLNHDAMYWYRQDPGQGLRLIYYSQIVNDFQKGDIAEGYSVSREKKESFPLTVTSAQKNPTAFYLCATSRTRGNEQFFGPGTRLTVL.

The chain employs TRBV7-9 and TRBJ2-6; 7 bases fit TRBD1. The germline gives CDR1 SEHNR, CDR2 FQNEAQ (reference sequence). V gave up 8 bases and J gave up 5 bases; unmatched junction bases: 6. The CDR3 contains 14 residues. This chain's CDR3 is CASVEGARANVLTF. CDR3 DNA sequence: TGTGCCAGCGTTGAGGGGGCTAGGGCCAACGTCCTGACTTTC.

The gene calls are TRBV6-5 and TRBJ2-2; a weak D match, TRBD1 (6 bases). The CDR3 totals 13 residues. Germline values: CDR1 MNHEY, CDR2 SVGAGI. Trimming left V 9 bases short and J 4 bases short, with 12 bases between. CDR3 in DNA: TGTGCCAGTGCGGACAGCGGCACCGGGGAGCTGTTTTTT. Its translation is CASADSGTGELFF.